The clone carrying this TCR beta chain has just a few counts. The length of the CDR3 is 14 residues. V lost 0 bases and J lost 5, with 12 bases in between. Per the germline V gene, CDR1 is SGHDT and CDR2 is YYEEEE. The sample is drawn from a study of blood T cell repertoires in COVID-19. The authors' processing: Amplified reference gene primers provided the basis for estimating nucleated cell counts. Produced via immunoSEQ multiplex PCR; TCRdb's table is partial and in-frame only. V, J and clone size reflect that table, while D and trimming were determined from the DNA. The sample includes tens of thousands of clones, 82% of them seen just once.

This TCR came from an elderly man with active COVID-19. The chain carries TRBV5-6 and TRBJ2-7; D may be TRBD2 (5 bases). The specimen sequenced was peripheral blood. The CDR3 spells CASSLVAAAHEQYF. The CDR3 coding sequence is TGTGCCAGCAGCTTGGTGGCAGCGGCCCACGAGCAGTACTTC.